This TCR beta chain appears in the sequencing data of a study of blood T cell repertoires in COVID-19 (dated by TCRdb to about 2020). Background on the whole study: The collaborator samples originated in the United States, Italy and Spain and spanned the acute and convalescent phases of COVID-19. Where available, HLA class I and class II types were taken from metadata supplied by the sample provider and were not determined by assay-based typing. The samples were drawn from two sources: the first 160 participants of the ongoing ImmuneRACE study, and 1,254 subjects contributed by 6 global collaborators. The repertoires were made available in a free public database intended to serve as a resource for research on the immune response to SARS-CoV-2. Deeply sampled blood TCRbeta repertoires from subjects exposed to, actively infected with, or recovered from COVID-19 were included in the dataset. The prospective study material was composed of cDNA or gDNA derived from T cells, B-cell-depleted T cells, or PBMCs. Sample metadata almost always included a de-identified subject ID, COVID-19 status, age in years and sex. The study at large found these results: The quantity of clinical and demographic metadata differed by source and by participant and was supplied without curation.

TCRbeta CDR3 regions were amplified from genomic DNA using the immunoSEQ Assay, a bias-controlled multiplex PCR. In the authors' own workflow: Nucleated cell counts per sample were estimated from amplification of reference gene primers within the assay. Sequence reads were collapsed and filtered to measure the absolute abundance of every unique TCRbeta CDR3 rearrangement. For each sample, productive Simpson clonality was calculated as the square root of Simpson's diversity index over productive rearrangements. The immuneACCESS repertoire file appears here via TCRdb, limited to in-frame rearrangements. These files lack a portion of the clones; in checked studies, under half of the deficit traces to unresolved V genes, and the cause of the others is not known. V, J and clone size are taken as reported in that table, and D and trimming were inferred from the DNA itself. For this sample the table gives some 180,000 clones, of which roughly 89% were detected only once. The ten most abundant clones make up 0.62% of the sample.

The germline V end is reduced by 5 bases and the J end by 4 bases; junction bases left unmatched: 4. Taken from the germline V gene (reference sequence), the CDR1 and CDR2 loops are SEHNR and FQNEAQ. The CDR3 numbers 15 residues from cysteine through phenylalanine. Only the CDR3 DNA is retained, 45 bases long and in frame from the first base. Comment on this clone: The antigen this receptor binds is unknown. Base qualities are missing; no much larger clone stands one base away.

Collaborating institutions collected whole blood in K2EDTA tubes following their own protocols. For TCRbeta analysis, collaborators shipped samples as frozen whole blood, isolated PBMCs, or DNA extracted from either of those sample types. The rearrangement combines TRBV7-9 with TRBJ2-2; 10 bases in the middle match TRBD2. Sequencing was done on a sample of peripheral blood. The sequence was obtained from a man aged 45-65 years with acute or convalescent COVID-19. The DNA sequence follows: TGTGCCAGCAGCAGGACTAGCGGCACCACCGGGGAGCTGTTTTTT. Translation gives CASSRTSGTTGELFF.